This T cell receptor beta chain was retrieved from a study of cytomegalovirus exposure and HLA in healthy donors. PCR involved 60 Vbeta and 13 Jbeta primers. Clones were read by immunoSEQ multiplex PCR, and TCRdb kept only the in-frame ones, dropping some. The table records 200,000 to 250,000 clones, around 75% of them present only once. Germline assignment: CDR1 MNHNS and CDR2 SASEGT. The CDR3 is made up of 13 amino acids. V lost 5 bases, J lost 9 bases, and 14 bases lay in between. The receptor was derived from a woman aged 25 to 39 in good health and CMV-seronegative. The chain carries TRBV6-1 and TRBJ2-1; no clear D. Sequencing was performed on PBMCs. In DNA form, the CDR3 reads TGTGCCAGCAGTCCCTCTAGGTTCAGTGAGCAGTTCTTC. Its protein product is CASSPSRFSEQFF.